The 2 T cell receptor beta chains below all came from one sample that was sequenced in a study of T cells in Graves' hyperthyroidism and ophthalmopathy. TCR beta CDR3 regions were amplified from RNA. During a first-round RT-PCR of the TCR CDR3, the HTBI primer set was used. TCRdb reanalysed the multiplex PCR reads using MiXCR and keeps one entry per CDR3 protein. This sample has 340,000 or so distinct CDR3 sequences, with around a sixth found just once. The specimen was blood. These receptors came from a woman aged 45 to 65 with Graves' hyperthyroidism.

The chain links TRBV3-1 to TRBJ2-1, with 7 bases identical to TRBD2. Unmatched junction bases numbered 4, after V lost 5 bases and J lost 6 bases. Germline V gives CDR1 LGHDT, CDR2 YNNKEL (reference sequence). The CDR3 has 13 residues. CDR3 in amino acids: CASSGRERNEQFF. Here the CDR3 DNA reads TGTGCCAGCAGCGGGAGGGAACGCAATGAGCAGTTCTTC.

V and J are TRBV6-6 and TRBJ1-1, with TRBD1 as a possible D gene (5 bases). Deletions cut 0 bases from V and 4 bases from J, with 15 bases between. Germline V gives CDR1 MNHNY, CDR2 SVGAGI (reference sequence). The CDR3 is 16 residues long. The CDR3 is CASSYSIIQGGTEAFF. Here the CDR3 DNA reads TGTGCCAGCAGTTACTCGATTATTCAGGGCGGCACTGAAGCTTTCTTT.